These 14 T cell receptor beta chains were all obtained from the same sample, sequenced in a study of early T cells in non-severe SARS-CoV-2 infection (dated by TCRdb to about 2021). Library creation used 5' RACE. Sequencing instrument: NextSeq 500. TCRdb reprocessing: public reads trimmed at Q25 with fastp, clones called with MiXCR, in-frame beta chains kept. Every distinct CDR3 protein forms one entry, paired with its most common genes and DNA. Counted in this sample were some 57,000 distinct CDR3 sequences; about a tenth of them appeared once. Clones ranked in the top ten supply 1.7% of the sample. The sequenced material came from whole blood. The receptors shown here come from an adult who was a healthcare worker with PCR-confirmed SARS-CoV-2 infection or an uninfected control (not recorded which).

There are many counts of this clonotype. The chain combines TRBV19 with TRBJ2-3; tentatively, D is TRBD2 (6 bases). This CDR3 region has 13 residues. The V end was cut by 8 bases, the J end by 1 base, with 10 bases between. Germline V CDR1 and CDR2: LNHDA, SQIVND (reference sequence). The CDR3 DNA reads as TGTGCCAGTCTACTAGCTGGCACAGATACGCAGTATTTT. This gives the protein CASLLAGTDTQYF. Full variable domain (remainder filled in from reference TRBV19 and TRBJ2-3): DGGITQSPKYLFRKEGQNVTLSCEQNLNHDAMYWYRQDPGQGLRLIYYSQIVNDFQKGDIAEGYSVSREKKESFPLTVTSAQKNPTAFYLCASLLAGTDTQYFGPGTRLTVL.

The genes are TRBV19 and TRBJ1-2; D remains unclear. The CDR3 has 13 amino acids. The ends were cut back, 3 bases at V and 1 base at J, with 6 bases in the middle. The germline V gene has CDR1 LNHDA and CDR2 SQIVND (reference sequence). This chain's CDR3 is CASSIRLNYGYTF. Written as DNA, the CDR3 is TGTGCCAGTAGTATCCGGCTTAACTATGGCTACACCTTC.

There are many counts of this clonotype. This chain uses TRBV2 with TRBJ1-1, with D hard to call. V was shortened by 8 bases and J by 2 bases, with 18 bases between the two germline ends. Germline lookup yields CDR1 SNHLY and CDR2 FYNNEI. The CDR3 has 15 amino acids. The CDR3 protein is CASDMFGQLNTEAFF. For the CDR3, the DNA is TGTGCCAGCGATATGTTCGGGCAGCTTAACACTGAAGCTTTCTTT.

This clonotype was recorded many times. V gene TRBV7-9 combines with J gene TRBJ1-3; weak D call: TRBD1 (6 bases). V gave up 1 base and J gave up 4 bases, with 11 bases separating them. Germline CDR1 SEHNR, CDR2 FQNEAQ (reference sequence). This CDR3 region has 15 residues. CDR3 amino acids: CASSLGQGNGNTIYF. The CDR3 bases are TGTGCCAGCAGCTTAGGTCAGGGGAACGGAAACACCATATATTTT.

This clonotype was counted a few times. DNA of the CDR3: TGTGCCAGCACCATGACACGCCTTAATGAAAAACTGTTTTTT. It translates to CASTMTRLNEKLFF. J is TRBJ1-4 and V is TRBV7-8; the D is unclear. Germline V gene data show CDR1 as SGHVS and CDR2 as FQNEAQ. The V gene lost 7 bases and the J gene lost 4 bases, with 13 bases spanning the gap. The CDR3 is 14 residues long.

This clonotype was seen at least ten times. This chain connects TRBV6-5 to TRBJ2-1; D is possibly TRBD2 (6 bases). Trimming cost V 6 bases and J 4 bases, with 16 bases left between them. Germline V lookup: CDR1 MNHEY, CDR2 SVGAGI. This CDR3 contains 15 residues. The CDR3 protein is CASRRDSVGYNEQFF. The CDR3 nucleotides are TGTGCCAGCAGACGGGACTCAGTTGGTTACAATGAGCAGTTCTTC.

This clonotype was counted many times. The V call is TRBV3-1, the J call TRBJ2-5; D remains ambiguous. Deletions cut 1 base from V and 2 bases from J, with 2 bases between. There are 12 residues in the CDR3. Germline values: CDR1 LGHDT, CDR2 YNNKEL (reference sequence). The CDR3 DNA reads TGTGCCAGCAGCCAAGTTCAAGAGACCCAGTACTTC. It yields the protein CASSQVQETQYF.

The table lists this clonotype with many counts. The genes are TRBV11-2 and TRBJ2-7; the D gene is possibly TRBD2 (6 bases). The CDR3 runs 15 residues. V dropped 4 bases and J dropped 8 bases, with 21 bases sitting between them. Germline lookup yields CDR1 SGHAT and CDR2 FQNNGV. CDR3 sequence (DNA): TGTGCCAGCAGCTCCCTTAGCGGAACCGCGGGAAAGCAGTACTTC. This codes for CASSSLSGTAGKQYF. Drawing the rest from reference TRBV11-2 and TRBJ2-7, the complete variable domain is EAGVAQSPRYKIIEKRQSVAFWCNPISGHATLYWYQQILGQGPKLLIQFQNNGVVDDSQLPKDRFSAERLKGVDSTLKIQPAKLEDSAVYLCASSSLSGTAGKQYFGPGTRLTVT.

CDR3 region: CAWSSGGYTEAFF. The CDR3 nucleotides are TGTGCCTGGAGTTCAGGGGGCTACACTGAAGCTTTCTTT. This rearrangement joins TRBV30 to TRBJ1-1, with TRBD1 identical over 8 bases. The CDR3 runs to 13 residues. The V gene's germline CDR1 is GTSNPN and CDR2 SVGIG (reference sequence). Trimming cost V 2 bases and J 3 bases; bases outside gene matches: 2.

The V call is TRBV6-1, the J call TRBJ2-5; 8 bases match TRBD2. The length of the CDR3 is 16 residues. CDR1 and CDR2 from the germline V gene are MNHNS and SASEGT. J lost 1 base, V lost 10 bases, and 14 bases had no gene match. CDR3 sequence (DNA): TGTGCCACCCTACGGCCCCTAGCGGGTTTCCAAGAGACCCAGTACTTC. Encoded protein: CATLRPLAGFQETQYF.

This clonotype was picked up many times. The chain has TRBV6-1 and TRBJ2-7; a weak D match, TRBD2 (5 bases). The V end lost 10 bases, the J end lost 6 bases, and 22 bases lay between the germline ends. CDR3 length equals 14 residues. Germline V gene lookup returns CDR1 MNHNS and CDR2 SASEGT. CDR3 sequence reads: CANLRGNLAGEQYF. CDR3 in DNA: TGTGCCAACCTCAGAGGGAACCTGGCGGGCGAGCAGTACTTC.

This clonotype was counted between two and nine times. This sequence joins TRBV5-1 and TRBJ2-1; tentative D call: TRBD2 (5 bases). Germline lookup yields CDR1 SGHRS and CDR2 YFSETQ. V lost 3 bases and J 6 bases, leaving 16 bases between the germline ends. This CDR3 is built from 15 residues. The CDR3 DNA follows: TGCGCCAGCAGCTCCGACTTCGGAGGAGTCAATGAGCAGTTCTTC. The encoded protein is CASSSDFGGVNEQFF.

This clonotype is medium-sized within its sample. This chain connects TRBV11-2 to TRBJ2-7, with TRBD2 as a possible D gene (6 bases). The ends were cut back, 1 base at V and 2 bases at J, with 12 bases in the middle. The germline V gene has CDR1 SGHAT and CDR2 FQNNGV. This CDR3 spans 15 amino acids. The CDR3 is CASSLGHAGTYEQYF. The CDR3 bases are TGTGCCAGCAGCTTAGGTCATGCGGGGACCTACGAGCAGTACTTC. Full variable domain (outside the CDR3, taken from reference TRBV11-2 and TRBJ2-7): EAGVAQSPRYKIIEKRQSVAFWCNPISGHATLYWYQQILGQGPKLLIQFQNNGVVDDSQLPKDRFSAERLKGVDSTLKIQPAKLEDSAVYLCASSLGHAGTYEQYFGPGTRLTVT.

This chain joins TRBV11-2 and TRBJ2-7, with D unresolved. Trimming shortened V by 9 bases and J by 7 bases, and 4 bases separated the two germline ends. CDR3 size: 8 residues. Germline loops: CDR1 SGHAT, CDR2 FQNNGV. CDR3 region: CASTEQYF. In DNA form, the CDR3 reads TGTGCCAGTACGGAGCAGTACTTC.